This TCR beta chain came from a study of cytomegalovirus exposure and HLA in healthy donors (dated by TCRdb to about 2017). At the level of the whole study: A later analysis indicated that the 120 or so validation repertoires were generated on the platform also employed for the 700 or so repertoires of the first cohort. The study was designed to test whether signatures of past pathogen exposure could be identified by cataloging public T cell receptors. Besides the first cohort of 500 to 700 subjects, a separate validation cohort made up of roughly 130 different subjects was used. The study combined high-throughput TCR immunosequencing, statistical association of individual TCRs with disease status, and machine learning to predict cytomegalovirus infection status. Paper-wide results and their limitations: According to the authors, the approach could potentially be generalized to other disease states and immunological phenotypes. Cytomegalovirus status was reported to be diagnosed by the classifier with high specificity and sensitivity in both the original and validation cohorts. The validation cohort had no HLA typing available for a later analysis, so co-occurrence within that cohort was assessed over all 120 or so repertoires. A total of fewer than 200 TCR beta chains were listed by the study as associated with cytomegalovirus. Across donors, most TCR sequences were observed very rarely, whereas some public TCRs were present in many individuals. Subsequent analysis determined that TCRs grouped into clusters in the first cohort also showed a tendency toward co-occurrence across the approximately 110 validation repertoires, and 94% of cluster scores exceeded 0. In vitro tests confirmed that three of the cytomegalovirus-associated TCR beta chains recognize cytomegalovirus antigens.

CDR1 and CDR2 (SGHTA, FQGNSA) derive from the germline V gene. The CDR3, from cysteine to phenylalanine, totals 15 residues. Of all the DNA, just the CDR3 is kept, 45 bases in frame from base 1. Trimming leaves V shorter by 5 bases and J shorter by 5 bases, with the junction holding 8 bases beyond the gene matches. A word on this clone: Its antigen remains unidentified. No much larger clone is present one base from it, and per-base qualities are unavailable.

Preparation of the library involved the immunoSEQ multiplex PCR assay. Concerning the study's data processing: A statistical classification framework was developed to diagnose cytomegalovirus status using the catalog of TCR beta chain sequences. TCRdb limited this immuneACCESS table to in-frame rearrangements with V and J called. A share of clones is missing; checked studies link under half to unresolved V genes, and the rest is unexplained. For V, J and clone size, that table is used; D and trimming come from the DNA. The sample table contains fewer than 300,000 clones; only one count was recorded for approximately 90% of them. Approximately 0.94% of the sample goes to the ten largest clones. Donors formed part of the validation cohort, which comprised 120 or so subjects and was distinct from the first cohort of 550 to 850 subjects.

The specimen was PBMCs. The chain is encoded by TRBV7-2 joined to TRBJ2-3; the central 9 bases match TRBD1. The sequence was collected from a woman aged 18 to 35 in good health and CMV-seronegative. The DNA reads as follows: TGTGCCAGCAGCCGGACAGGGGATCGTGGAGATACGCAGTATTTT. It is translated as CASSRTGDRGDTQYF.